This TCR beta chain was found in a study of blood T cell repertoires in COVID-19. Here immunoSEQ multiplex PCR was the method, and the copy in TCRdb shows in-frame clones only, minus some. The repertoire holds about 250,000 clones, with approximately 80% as singletons. There are 11 residues in the CDR3. Per the germline V gene, CDR1 is SNHLY and CDR2 is FYNNEI. Trimming pared 8 bases from V and 8 bases from J, leaving 12 bases between. V usage is TRBV2 and J usage is TRBJ1-2, with D possibly being TRBD1 (6 bases). Sequencing input: peripheral blood. This receptor was identified in a woman older than 75 with active or convalescent COVID-19. CDR3 sequence reads: CASGRGGGYTF. CDR3 nucleotides: TGTGCCAGCGGCAGGGGAGGGGGCTACACCTTC.